These 8 T cell receptor beta chains were sequenced from one sample in a study of blood T cells in healthy people across ages. Primers used in a second PCR of roughly 6 to 12 cycles were a sample-barcoded 5' primer and a J-beta primer mix. TCRdb called the 5' RACE reads again in MiXCR, with one record for every CDR3 protein. In the table there are 600,000 to 1,000,000 distinct CDR3 sequences, roughly 25% of which are singletons. These data were likewise used in another study, on T cells of mothers and their children.

The sample consisted of blood. Every receptor here comes from a boy aged 10-17 years in good health.

This rearrangement joins TRBV29-1 to TRBJ2-3; D not certain. The CDR3 covers 12 residues. Per the germline V gene, CDR1 is SQVTM and CDR2 is ANQGSEA. Trimming removed 3 bases from V and 0 bases from J, with 4 bases in between. The CDR3 region has the DNA TGCAGCGTTGACCACAGCACAGATACGCAGTATTTT. It is translated as CSVDHSTDTQYF.

V usage is TRBV5-5 and J usage is TRBJ2-5; tentative D call: TRBD1 (5 bases). CDR3 size: 15 residues. Germline lookup yields CDR1 SGHKS and CDR2 YYEKEE (reference sequence). The V gene lost 0 bases and the J gene lost 2 bases, with 11 bases spanning the gap. The CDR3 DNA is TGTGCCAGCAGCTTGGGTGACAGTGTACAAGAGACCCAGTACTTC. Protein sequence: CASSLGDSVQETQYF.

The chain recombines TRBV7-9 with TRBJ1-4; D gene unclear. This CDR3 is built from 12 residues. V dropped 8 bases and J dropped 3 bases, with 7 bases sitting between them. Germline values: CDR1 SEHNR, CDR2 FQNEAQ (reference sequence). Written as DNA, the CDR3 is TGTGCCAGCGGCAGAGCTAATGAAAAACTGTTTTTT. Translation: CASGRANEKLFF.

This chain uses TRBV18 with TRBJ1-1, with 7 bases that match TRBD1. The CDR3 has 15 amino acids. The germline V gene encodes CDR1 KGHSH and CDR2 LQKENI. V gave up 2 bases and J gave up 0 bases; unmatched junction bases: 3. CDR3 region: CASSPRGQMNTEAFF. Written as DNA, the CDR3 is TGTGCCAGCTCACCAAGGGGACAGATGAACACTGAAGCTTTCTTT.

This rearrangement joins TRBV4-3 to TRBJ2-2; maybe TRBD1 (6 bases). CDR3 length: 16 amino acids. Trimming removed 0 bases at V and 7 bases at J, with 15 bases between. Germline CDR1 LGHNA, CDR2 YSLEER. The CDR3 sequence is CASSQDWGQIGGELFF. The CDR3 DNA is TGCGCCAGCAGCCAAGATTGGGGGCAGATTGGCGGGGAGCTGTTTTTT.

V usage is TRBV20-1 and J usage is TRBJ2-3, with D perhaps TRBD2 (6 bases). This CDR3 has 14 residues. V was clipped by 6 bases and J by 0 bases, with 13 bases between them. Germline CDR1 and CDR2: DFQATT and SNEGSKA (reference sequence). This CDR3 reads CSARWDFSTDTQYF. In nucleotides, the CDR3 is TGCAGTGCCCGATGGGACTTCAGCACAGATACGCAGTATTTT.

In its sample, this clonotype was seen a few times. The V call is TRBV7-3, the J call TRBJ2-1; D remains unclear. Per the germline V gene, CDR1 is SGHTA and CDR2 is FQGTGA. V dropped 5 bases and J dropped 0 bases, with 11 bases sitting between them. CDR3 length: 15 amino acids. The CDR3 DNA follows: TGTGCCAGCAGCATAGACATCAGCTCCTACAATGAGCAGTTCTTC. Its translation: CASSIDISSYNEQFF.

V usage is TRBV4-3 and J usage is TRBJ2-7; maybe TRBD1 (6 bases). There are 17 residues in the CDR3. Germline V gene data show CDR1 as LGHNA and CDR2 as YSLEER. V dropped 0 bases and J dropped 5 bases, with 20 bases sitting between them. The CDR3 nucleotides read TGCGCCAGCAGCCAAGAAGTGGGGGCCTTAACTACCGACGAGCAGTACTTC. It is translated as CASSQEVGALTTDEQYF.